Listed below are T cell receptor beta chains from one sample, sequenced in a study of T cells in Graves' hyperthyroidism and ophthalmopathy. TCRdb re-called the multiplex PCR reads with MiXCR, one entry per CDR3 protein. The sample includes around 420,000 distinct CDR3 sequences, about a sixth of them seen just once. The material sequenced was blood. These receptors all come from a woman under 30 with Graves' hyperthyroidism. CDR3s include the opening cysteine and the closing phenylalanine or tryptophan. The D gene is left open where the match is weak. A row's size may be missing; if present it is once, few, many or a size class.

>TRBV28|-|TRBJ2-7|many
TGTGCCAGCAGTTTCCGGCGGCTACTAACCTACGAGCAGTACTTC
CASSFRRLLTYEQYF
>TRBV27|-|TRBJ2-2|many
TGTGCCAGCAGTTTATCGTTTACCGGGGAGCTGTTTTTT
CASSLSFTGELFF
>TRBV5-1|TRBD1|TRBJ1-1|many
TGCGCCAGCAGCTCGCCCGGGACAGGGGGGAGTGAAGCTTTCTTT
CASSSPGTGGSEAFF
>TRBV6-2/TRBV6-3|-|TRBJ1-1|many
TGTGCCAGCAGTTACTCGACAGGACAGATGAACACTGAAGCTTTCTTT
CASSYSTGQMNTEAFF
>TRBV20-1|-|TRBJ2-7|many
TGCAGTGCTAGAGATTGGGACGAGTCCTACGAGCAGTACTTC
CSARDWDESYEQYF
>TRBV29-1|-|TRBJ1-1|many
TGCAGCGTTGAAGGGGCCCTATGGAACACTGAAGCTTTCTTT
CSVEGALWNTEAFF
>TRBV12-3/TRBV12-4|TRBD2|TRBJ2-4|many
TGTGCCAGCAGTTTGGGGACTAGCGGGAGTGGGGCCAAAAACATTCAGTACTTC
CASSLGTSGSGAKNIQYF
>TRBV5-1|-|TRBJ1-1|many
TGCGCCAGCAGCTTGGATTGGCCATTCCGCCGGGCTTCGAACACTGAAGCTTTCTTT
CASSLDWPFRRASNTEAFF
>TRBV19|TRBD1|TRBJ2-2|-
TGTGCCAGTAGTAAGCTAGGGGGCGCCCCCAGCACCGGGGAGCTGTTTTTT
CASSKLGGAPSTGELFF
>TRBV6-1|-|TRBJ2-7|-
TGTGCCAGCAGTCCTTTGCCCGAGCAGTACTTC
CASSPLPEQYF
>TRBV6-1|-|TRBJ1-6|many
TGTGCCAGCAGTAAGGTTAATAATTCACCCCTCCACTTT
CASSKVNNSPLHF
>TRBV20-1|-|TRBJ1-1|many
TGCAGTGCTAGAGGGTATAGGGGATTGGGCGGAACTGAAGCTTTCTTT
CSARGYRGLGGTEAFF
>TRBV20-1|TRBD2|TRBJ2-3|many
TGCAGTGCCAGACTAACTAGCGCGATTTTAGATACGCAGTATTTT
CSARLTSAILDTQYF
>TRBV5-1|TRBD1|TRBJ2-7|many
TGCGCCAGCAGCTGGGACAGGTCAGCTTACGAGCAGTACTTC
CASSWDRSAYEQYF
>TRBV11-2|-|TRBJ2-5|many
TGTGCCAGCAGCCCCGAGGGGGTATGGAGAGAGACCCAGTACTTC
CASSPEGVWRETQYF